This T cell receptor (beta chain) was sequenced in a study of cytomegalovirus exposure and HLA in healthy donors. The PCR was carried out with 60 Vbeta primers and 13 Jbeta primers. Measured with immunoSEQ multiplex PCR; TCRdb has only the in-frame clones, and not every one. The sample consists of tens of thousands of clones, approximately 84% of them appearing once. A note on this clone: Its cognate antigen is unknown.

Study-level findings and limits: Later analysis identified a missense DCLRE1C variant that was linked to TCR beta V- and J-gene trimming. In a later analysis, HLA-C alleles had the fewest associated TCRs, DRB1 alleles the most. TCR beta sequences reportedly predicted most subjects' HLA-A and HLA-B alleles accurately.

The sequenced material came from PBMCs. The sequence was obtained from a woman aged 18-29 years in good health and CMV-seropositive.

In DNA, the CDR3 is TGTGCCAGCAGCTTGTGGCTCTCTCAAGAGACCCAGTACTTC. Translation gives CASSLWLSQETQYF. This chain connects TRBV5-4 to TRBJ2-5, with no clear D. V was pared by 1 base and J by 2 bases, with 9 bases between. This CDR3 is 14 amino acids long. Germline assignment: CDR1 SGHNT and CDR2 YYREEE (reference sequence).